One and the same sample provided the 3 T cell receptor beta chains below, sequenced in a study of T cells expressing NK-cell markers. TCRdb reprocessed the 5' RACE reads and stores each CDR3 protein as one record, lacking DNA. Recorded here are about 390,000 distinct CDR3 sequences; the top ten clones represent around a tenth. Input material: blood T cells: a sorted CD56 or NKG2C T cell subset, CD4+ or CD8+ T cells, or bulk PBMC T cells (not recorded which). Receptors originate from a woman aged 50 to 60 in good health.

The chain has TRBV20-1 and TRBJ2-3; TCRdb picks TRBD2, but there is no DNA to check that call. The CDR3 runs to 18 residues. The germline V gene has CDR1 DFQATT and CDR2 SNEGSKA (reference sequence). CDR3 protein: CTARRAGTSGRAGDTQYF.

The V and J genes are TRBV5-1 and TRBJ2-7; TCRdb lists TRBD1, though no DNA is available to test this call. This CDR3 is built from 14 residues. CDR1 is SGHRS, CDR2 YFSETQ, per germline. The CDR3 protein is CASSLGAGADEQYF. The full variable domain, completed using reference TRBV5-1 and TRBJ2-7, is KAGVTQTPRYLIKTRGQQVTLSCSPISGHRSVSWYQQTPGQGLQFLFEYFSETQRNKGNFPGRFSGRQFSNSRSEMNVSTLELGDSALYLCASSLGAGADEQYFGPGTRLTVT.

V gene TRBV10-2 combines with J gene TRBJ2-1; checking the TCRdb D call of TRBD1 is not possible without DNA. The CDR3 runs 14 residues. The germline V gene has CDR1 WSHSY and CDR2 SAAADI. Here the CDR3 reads CASSESGVRNEQFF.